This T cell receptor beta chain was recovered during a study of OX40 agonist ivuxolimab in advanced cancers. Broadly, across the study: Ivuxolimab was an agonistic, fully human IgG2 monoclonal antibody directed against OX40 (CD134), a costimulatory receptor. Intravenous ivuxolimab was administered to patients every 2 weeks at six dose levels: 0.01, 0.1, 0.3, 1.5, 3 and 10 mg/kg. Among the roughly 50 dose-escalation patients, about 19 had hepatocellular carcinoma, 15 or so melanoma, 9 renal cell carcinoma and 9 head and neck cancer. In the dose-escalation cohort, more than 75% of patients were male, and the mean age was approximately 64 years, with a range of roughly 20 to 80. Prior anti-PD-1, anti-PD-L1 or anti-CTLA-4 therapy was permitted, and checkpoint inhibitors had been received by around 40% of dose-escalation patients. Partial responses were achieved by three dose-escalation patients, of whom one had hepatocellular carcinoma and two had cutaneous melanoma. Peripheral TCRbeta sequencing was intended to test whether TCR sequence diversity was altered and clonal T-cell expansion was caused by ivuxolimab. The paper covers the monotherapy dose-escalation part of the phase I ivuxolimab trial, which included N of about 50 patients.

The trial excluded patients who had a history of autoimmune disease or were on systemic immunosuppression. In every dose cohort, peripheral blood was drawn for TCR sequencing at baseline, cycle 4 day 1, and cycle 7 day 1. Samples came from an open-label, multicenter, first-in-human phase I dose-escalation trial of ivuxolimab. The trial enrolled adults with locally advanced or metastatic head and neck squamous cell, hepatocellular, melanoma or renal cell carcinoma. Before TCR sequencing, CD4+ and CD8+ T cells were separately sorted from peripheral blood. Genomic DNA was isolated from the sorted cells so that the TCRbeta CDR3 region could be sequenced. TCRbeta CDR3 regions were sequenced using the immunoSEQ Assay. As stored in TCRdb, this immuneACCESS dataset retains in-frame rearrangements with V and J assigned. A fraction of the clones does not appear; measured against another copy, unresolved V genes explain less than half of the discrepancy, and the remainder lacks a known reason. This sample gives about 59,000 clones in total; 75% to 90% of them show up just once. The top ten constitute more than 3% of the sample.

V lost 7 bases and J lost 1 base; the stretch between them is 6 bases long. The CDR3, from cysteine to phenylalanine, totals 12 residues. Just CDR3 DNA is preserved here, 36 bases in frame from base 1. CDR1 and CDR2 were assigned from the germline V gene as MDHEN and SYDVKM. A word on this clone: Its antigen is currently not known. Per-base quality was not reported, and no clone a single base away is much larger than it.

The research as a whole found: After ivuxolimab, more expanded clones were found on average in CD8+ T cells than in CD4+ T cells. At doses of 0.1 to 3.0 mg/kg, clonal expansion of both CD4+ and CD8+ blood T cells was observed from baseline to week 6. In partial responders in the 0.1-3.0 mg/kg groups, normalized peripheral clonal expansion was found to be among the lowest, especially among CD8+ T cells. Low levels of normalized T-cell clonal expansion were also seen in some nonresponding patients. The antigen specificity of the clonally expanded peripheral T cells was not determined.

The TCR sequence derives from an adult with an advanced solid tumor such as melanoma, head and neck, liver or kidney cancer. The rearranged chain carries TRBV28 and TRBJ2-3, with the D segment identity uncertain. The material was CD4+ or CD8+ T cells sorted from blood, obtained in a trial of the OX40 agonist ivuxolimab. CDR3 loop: CASIAGTDTQYF. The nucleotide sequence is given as TGTGCCAGCATCGCGGGCACAGATACGCAGTATTTT. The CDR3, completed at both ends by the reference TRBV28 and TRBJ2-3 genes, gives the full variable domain DVKVTQSSRYLVKRTGEKVFLECVQDMDHENMFWYRQDPGLGLRLIYFSYDVKMKEKGDIPEGYSVSREKKERFSLILESASTNQTSMYLCASIAGTDTQYFGPGTRLTVL.